These 19 T cell receptor beta chains share one sample of origin, sequenced in a study of blood T cell repertoires in COVID-19. Using immunoSEQ multiplex PCR, the repertoire was profiled, and TCRdb retains in-frame clones only, with some absent. The sample lists about 59,000 clones, about four fifths seen once, with under 30% in the top ten. The material sequenced was peripheral blood. Receptors originate from a woman of 80 years or more with active or convalescent COVID-19.

As DNA, the CDR3 is TGTGCCAGCAGTCCCGTGGGGACAGGGAACACTGAAGCTTTCTTT. It specifies CASSPVGTGNTEAFF. The chain recombines TRBV6-6 with TRBJ1-1, with 8 bases identical to TRBD1. V was pared by 5 bases and J by 1 base, with 6 bases of the junction left unmatched. The CDR3 is 15 amino acids. CDR1 and CDR2 (germline): MNHNY, SVGAGI (reference sequence).

The CDR3 sequence is CASSLRASTDTQYF. The CDR3 bases are TGCGCCAGCAGCTTAAGAGCTAGCACAGATACGCAGTATTTT. This rearrangement joins TRBV4-1 to TRBJ2-3, with D uncertain. V lost 5 bases to trimming and J lost 0 bases, with 9 bases between them. The CDR3 consists of 14 residues. The germline CDR1 and CDR2 sequences are MGHRA and YSYEKL.

This sequence joins TRBV11-2 and TRBJ1-1, with D possibly TRBD1 on 6 matching bases. The CDR3 is 12 amino acids. CDR1 and CDR2 from the germline V gene are SGHAT and FQNNGV. Trimming removed 5 bases from V and 5 bases from J, with 9 bases in between. This CDR3 reads CASSHRVTEAFF. In nucleotides, the CDR3 is TGTGCCAGCAGCCACAGGGTTACTGAAGCTTTCTTT.

This chain connects TRBV13 to TRBJ1-3; D is ambiguous. Trimming took off 2 bases at V and 3 bases at J, with 17 bases between the two ends. The CDR3 has 17 amino acids. Germline V gene lookup returns CDR1 PRHDT and CDR2 FYEKMQ (reference sequence). The CDR3 region has the DNA TGTGCCAGCAGCTTAACCCGCTACCGAGCCCTTGGAAACACCATATATTTT. It codes for CASSLTRYRALGNTIYF.

The chain uses TRBV5-1 and TRBJ1-1, with a possible D match to TRBD1 (6 bases). Germline V gene sequence: CDR1 SGHRS, CDR2 YFSETQ. The CDR3 has 14 residues. V lost 6 bases and J lost 1, with 13 bases in between. In DNA, the CDR3 is TGCGCCAGCAACAGAGGACAGAAGAACACTGAAGCTTTCTTT. Its translation is CASNRGQKNTEAFF. The full variable domain, rest sourced from reference TRBV5-1 and TRBJ1-1, is KAGVTQTPRYLIKTRGQQVTLSCSPISGHRSVSWYQQTPGQGLQFLFEYFSETQRNKGNFPGRFSGRQFSNSRSEMNVSTLELGDSALYLCASNRGQKNTEAFFGQGTRLTVV.

The V gene is TRBV6-4, the J gene TRBJ2-3; 10 nucleotides align to TRBD2. V dropped 4 bases and J dropped 8; count of bases not matched to a gene: 6. Germline lookup yields CDR1 MRHNA and CDR2 SNTAGT. This CDR3 contains 14 residues. Here the CDR3 reads CASSVSSGGTTQYF. For the CDR3, the DNA is TGTGCCAGCAGTGTGTCTAGCGGGGGAACTACGCAGTATTTT.

The V gene is TRBV12-3 or TRBV12-4, the J gene TRBJ1-2, with D perhaps TRBD1 (5 bases). This CDR3 spans 13 amino acids. Between the trimmed V and J ends, which lost 5 bases and 4 bases, there was a span of 11 bases. CDR3 in amino acids: CASSGGLVYGYTF. As DNA, the CDR3 is TGTGCCAGCAGTGGGGGACTGGTCTATGGCTACACCTTC.

This clone was counted many times. V usage is TRBV6-4 and J usage is TRBJ2-3; D uncertain. The V and J ends lost 6 bases and 3 bases respectively, with 10 bases between them. The CDR3 has 13 residues. CDR1 and CDR2 from the germline V gene are MRHNA and SNTAGT. CDR3 residues: CASSESETDTQYF. CDR3 nucleotides: TGTGCCAGCAGCGAGAGTGAAACAGATACGCAGTATTTT.

This chain uses TRBV6-5 with TRBJ2-7; no reliable D call. The germline CDR1 and CDR2 sequences are MNHEY and SVGAGI. The V and J ends lost 6 bases and 4 bases respectively, with 7 bases between them. The CDR3 runs 11 residues. CDR3 in DNA: TGTGCCAGCAGCGAGTTGTACGAGCAGTACTTC. Protein product: CASSELYEQYF.

This CDR3 reads CASKTGASNYGYTF. CDR3 nucleotides: TGTGCCAGTAAGACAGGGGCGTCTAACTATGGCTACACCTTC. The chain recombines TRBV28 with TRBJ1-2; 8 nucleotides line up with TRBD1. The ends lost 9 bases at V and 0 bases at J; junction bases unmatched: 6. This CDR3 contains 14 residues. Germline CDR1 and CDR2: MDHEN and SYDVKM.

The V and J genes are TRBV12-3 or TRBV12-4 and TRBJ1-5; D is ambiguous. This CDR3 region has 13 residues. Trimming took 2 bases from V and 9 from J, leaving 11 bases between them. For the CDR3, the DNA is TGTGCCAGCAGTTTAAACACCTCTCCGCCCCAGCATTTT. Translation: CASSLNTSPPQHF.

This clone was seen a single time. The chain joins TRBV6-2 or TRBV6-3 to TRBJ2-6; 7 bases align to TRBD1. The CDR3 has 20 amino acids. The V and J ends lost 1 base and 6 bases, in that order; junction bases with no gene match: 18. In germline, CDR1 is MNHEY, CDR2 SVGEGT. The CDR3 region is CASSYYTGASKVSLANVLTF. The CDR3 nucleotides are TGTGCCAGCAGTTACTACACAGGGGCTTCGAAGGTCTCCCTGGCCAACGTCCTGACTTTC.

The rearrangement links TRBV19 to TRBJ1-2, with TRBD1 matching over 11 bases. The trim removed 6 bases at V and 4 bases at J, leaving 4 bases unmatched. Germline-derived CDR1 and CDR2 are LNHDA and SQIVND (reference sequence). The length of the CDR3 is 14 residues. CDR3 sequence: CASSGTGGFYGYTF. Here the CDR3 DNA reads TGTGCCAGTAGCGGGACAGGGGGGTTCTATGGCTACACCTTC.

V is TRBV4-3 and J is TRBJ1-6, with D unclear. CDR1 and CDR2 from the germline V gene are LGHNA and YSLEER. The CDR3 has 14 residues. Trimming took 3 bases from V and 3 from J, leaving 6 bases between them. This CDR3 is CASSHTDYNSPLHF. The CDR3 DNA follows: TGCGCCAGCAGCCACACAGACTATAATTCACCCCTCCACTTT.

The rearrangement joins TRBV10-3 to TRBJ1-2, with D tentatively TRBD1 (6 bases). The germline gives CDR1 ENHRY, CDR2 SYGVKD. The CDR3 loop spans 14 amino acids. V shed 6 bases and J shed 1 base, with 12 bases lying between them. The CDR3 region is CAISQQGLNYGYTF. As DNA, the CDR3 is TGTGCCATCAGCCAACAGGGCCTTAACTATGGCTACACCTTC.

The V and J genes are TRBV9 and TRBJ2-3, with 12 nucleotides matching TRBD1. Germline CDR1 reads SGDLS; CDR2 reads YYNGEE. The CDR3 totals 18 residues. J was trimmed by 3 bases and V by 0 bases; bases with no gene match: 8. The CDR3: CASSVGDRGLAATDTQYF. The CDR3 nucleotides are TGTGCCAGCAGCGTAGGGGACAGGGGGCTAGCGGCGACAGATACGCAGTATTTT.

This clone was found a few times. V and J are TRBV14 and TRBJ1-1, with D possibly being TRBD1 (6 bases). The ends were cut back, 3 bases at V and 7 bases at J, with 12 bases in the middle. The CDR3 extends over 13 amino acids. Germline loops: CDR1 SGHDN, CDR2 FVKESK. The CDR3 protein is CASSHGQRGEAFF. The CDR3 coding sequence is TGTGCCAGCAGCCACGGACAGAGGGGTGAAGCTTTCTTT.

The chain has TRBV11-2 and TRBJ1-2, with D possibly TRBD1 on 5 matching bases. The V end lost 5 bases, the J end lost 8 bases, and 12 bases lay between the germline ends. Germline assignment: CDR1 SGHAT and CDR2 FQNNGV. The CDR3 has 12 amino acids. The CDR3 nucleotides are TGTGCCAGCAGCGCAGGGTTGGAGGGCTACACCTTC. Translated, it gives CASSAGLEGYTF.

V usage is TRBV6-5 and J usage is TRBJ2-3; 7 nucleotides line up with TRBD1. After removal of 7 bases from V and 10 bases from J, the junction contained 11 bases not matched to a gene. Per germline, CDR1 MNHEY and CDR2 SVGAGI. The CDR3 loop spans 13 amino acids. The CDR3, as DNA: TGTGCCAGCAACGTACAGGGGCCTGAGGCGCAGTATTTT. Protein: CASNVQGPEAQYF.